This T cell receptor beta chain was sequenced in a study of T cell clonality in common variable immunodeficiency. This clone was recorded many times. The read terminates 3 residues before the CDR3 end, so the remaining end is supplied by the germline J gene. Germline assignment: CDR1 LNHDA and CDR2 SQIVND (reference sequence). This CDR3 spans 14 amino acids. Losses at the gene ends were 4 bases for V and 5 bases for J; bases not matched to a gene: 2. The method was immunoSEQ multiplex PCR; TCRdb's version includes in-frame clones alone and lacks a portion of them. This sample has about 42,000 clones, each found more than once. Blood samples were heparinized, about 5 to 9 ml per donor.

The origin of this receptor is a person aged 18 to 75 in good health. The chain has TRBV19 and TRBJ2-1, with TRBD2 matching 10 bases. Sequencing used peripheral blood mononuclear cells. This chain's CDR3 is CASSKLAGDNEQFF. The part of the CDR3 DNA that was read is TGTGCCAGTAGTAAGCTAGCGGGAGACAATGAG. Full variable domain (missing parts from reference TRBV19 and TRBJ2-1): DGGITQSPKYLFRKEGQNVTLSCEQNLNHDAMYWYRQDPGQGLRLIYYSQIVNDFQKGDIAEGYSVSREKKESFPLTVTSAQKNPTAFYLCASSKLAGDNEQFFGPGTRLTVL.